The source of this TCR beta chain is a study of CD8 T cells in Susac syndrome. Multiple sclerosis controls were treatment-naive patients with stable or active relapsing-remitting disease. Study-wide findings and caveats: As acknowledged by the study, its TCR sequencing and HLA analysis included a relatively small number of individuals.

Concerning this clonotype: Its antigen is currently unknown.

The CDR3 runs to 17 residues. The V gene end was trimmed by 4 bases and the J gene end by 4 bases; junction bases not matched to a gene: 13. The germline gives CDR1 MGHRA, CDR2 YSYEKL. Reverse transcription of roughly 0.5 to 1 ug RNA was performed with random hexamers. Across 54 Vbeta and 13 Jbeta, TCR beta CDR3 was amplified with immunoSEQ multiplex PCR. MiXCR, applied by TCRdb to the immunoSEQ multiplex PCR reads, yields one record per CDR3 protein. The table has hundreds of thousands of distinct CDR3 sequences, around 83% seen once. The chain couples TRBV4-1 to TRBJ2-1, with 7 positions matching TRBD2. The origin of this receptor is a human donor with multiple sclerosis. Sequencing used CD8+ T cells from PBMCs. CDR3 sequence: CASSPLGEGALYNEQFF. CDR3 nucleotides: TGCGCCAGCAGCCCCCTTGGGGAGGGAGCCCTATACAATGAGCAGTTCTTC.